The clone carrying this TCR beta chain has only a few counts. Looked up from germline, CDR1 is MNHEY and CDR2 is SVGAGI. V lost 6 bases to trimming and J lost 0 bases, with 11 bases between them. The CDR3 extends over 14 amino acids. The sample is drawn from a study of early T cells in non-severe SARS-CoV-2 infection. MiXCR was run by TCRdb on the 5' RACE reads, yielding one entry per CDR3 protein. There are more than 90,000 distinct CDR3 sequences in the sample; around 13% occur only once, and over 2% lies in the top ten. This clonotype originated in an adult who was a healthcare worker with PCR-confirmed SARS-CoV-2 infection or an uninfected control (not recorded which). The specimen sequenced was whole blood. The V and J genes are TRBV6-5 and TRBJ2-5; D is undetermined. CDR3 sequence reads: CASSRPDNQETQYF. CDR3 bases: TGTGCCAGCAGCCGACCCGATAACCAAGAGACCCAGTACTTC.